The 23 T cell receptor beta chains below were found in one sample sequenced in a study of blood T cell repertoires in COVID-19. Repertoires were generated with immunoSEQ multiplex PCR, while TCRdb's copy carries only in-frame clones and drops some. The table shows approximately 220,000 clones, with over 70% occurring only once. Specimen: peripheral blood. These receptors were obtained from a man in his forties with acute or convalescent COVID-19.

This chain uses TRBV6-5 with TRBJ2-1; TRBD2 matches at 7 bases. Germline CDR1 and CDR2: MNHEY and SVGAGI. After removal of 4 bases from V and 7 bases from J, the junction contained 10 bases not matched to a gene. There are 15 residues in the CDR3. The CDR3 reads CASSWTKRGLNEQFF. The CDR3 DNA is TGTGCCAGCAGTTGGACAAAGCGGGGCCTTAATGAGCAGTTCTTC.

This clone was detected a few times. This chain connects TRBV9 to TRBJ1-1; 8 nucleotides match TRBD1. After removal of 4 bases from V and 2 bases from J, the junction contained 10 bases not matched to a gene. CDR3 length: 16 residues. The germline V gene encodes CDR1 SGDLS and CDR2 YYNGEE. The CDR3 nucleotides are TGTGCCAGCAGCCCGACCGCGACAGGGGCCAACACTGAAGCTTTCTTT. It specifies CASSPTATGANTEAFF.

The chain uses TRBV29-1 and TRBJ2-7, with TRBD2 as a possible D gene (7 bases). Trimming took 4 bases from V and 3 from J, leaving 13 bases between them. The CDR3 has 13 residues. Per germline, CDR1 SQVTM and CDR2 ANQGSEA. CDR3 sequence (DNA): TGCAGCGTTGGGGGGGGCACCAACTACGAGCAGTACTTC. Its protein product is CSVGGGTNYEQYF.

J is TRBJ2-6 and V is TRBV18; tentatively, D is TRBD1 (6 bases). V was shortened by 6 bases and J by 0 bases, with 18 bases between the two germline ends. The length of the CDR3 is 18 residues. Germline assignment: CDR1 KGHSH and CDR2 LQKENI. The CDR3 DNA is TGTGCCAGCTCGCCTGACAGGAGCCCATTCTCTGGGGCCAACGTCCTGACTTTC. It specifies CASSPDRSPFSGANVLTF.

CDR3 sequence: CASSLTDLKDNEQFF. CDR3 coding DNA: TGTGCCAGCAGCTTAACCGACTTGAAGGACAATGAGCAGTTCTTC. The chain carries TRBV7-2 and TRBJ2-1, with D unclear. This CDR3 contains 15 residues. The V gene's germline CDR1 is SGHTA and CDR2 FQGNSA. Trimming took 2 bases from V and 5 from J, leaving 13 bases between them.

The CDR3 DNA reads as TGTGCCAGCAGCCAAGGGGGGACTAGCGTATACAATGAGCAGTTCTTC. Translating it yields CASSQGGTSVYNEQFF. The gene calls are TRBV4-2 and TRBJ2-1; 10 bases agree with TRBD2. The CDR3 runs 16 residues. Germline V gives CDR1 LGHNA, CDR2 YNFKEQ. Germline trimming cut 1 base from V and 4 bases from J; bases unmatched to any gene: 4.

This chain uses TRBV19 with TRBJ1-5; D gene unclear. The CDR3 spans 17 residues. Germline assignment: CDR1 LNHDA and CDR2 SQIVND (reference sequence). Trimming shortened V by 3 bases and J by 0 bases, and 15 bases separated the two germline ends. DNA of the CDR3: TGTGCCAGTAGTATCATCCTCGGGGATTCTAGCAATCAGCCCCAGCATTTT. Protein: CASSIILGDSSNQPQHF.

This chain links TRBV6-5 with TRBJ2-7; 7 nucleotides match TRBD1. Germline CDR1 and CDR2: MNHEY and SVGAGI. The length of the CDR3 is 13 residues. With 8 bases clipped from V and 6 bases from J, the junction kept 10 bases outside the gene matches. CDR3 DNA: TGTGCCAGCGCCGAAAACAGGGGACGCGAGCAGTACTTC. Its protein product is CASAENRGREQYF.

This chain uses TRBV7-8 with TRBJ2-7; 9 nucleotides match TRBD2. The germline CDR1 and CDR2 sequences are SGHVS and FQNEAQ. This CDR3 region has 15 residues. With V trimmed by 5 bases and J by 1 base, 6 bases remained unmatched. The CDR3 DNA reads as TGTGCCAGCAGCCCAAGGACTAGCGCGTCCTACGAGCAGTACTTC. As protein: CASSPRTSASYEQYF. Using reference TRBV7-8 and TRBJ2-7 for the parts outside the CDR3, the full variable domain is GAGVSQSPRYKVAKRGQDVALRCDPISGHVSLFWYQQALGQGPEFLTYFQNEAQLDKSGLPSDRFFAERPEGSVSTLKIQRTQQEDSAVYLCASSPRTSASYEQYFGPGTRLTVT.

The chain employs TRBV28 and TRBJ2-5, with TRBD2 matching 7 bases. J gave up 5 bases and V 5 bases, and 20 bases lay outside the gene matches. The CDR3 extends over 18 amino acids. Germline V CDR1 and CDR2: MDHEN, SYDVKM. CDR3 nucleotide sequence: TGTGCCAGCAGTGCCCCCTCTAGCGGTAGGAACTCAGGGGAGACCCAGTACTTC. Translation gives CASSAPSSGRNSGETQYF.

The chain carries TRBV28 and TRBJ1-4; TRBD1 agrees at 10 bases. Germline CDR1 MDHEN, CDR2 SYDVKM. The CDR3 extends over 18 amino acids. The J segment lost 5 bases and the V segment lost 2 bases, leaving 11 bases of the junction unmatched. CDR3 nucleotide sequence: TGTGCCAGCAGTTTAACCGGGACAGGGGCCTTTGGGAATGAAAAACTGTTTTTT. Translation: CASSLTGTGAFGNEKLFF.

V usage is TRBV28 and J usage is TRBJ2-7, with 9 nucleotides matching TRBD1. V gave up 6 bases and J gave up 7 bases; unmatched junction bases: 16. This CDR3 is 16 amino acids long. Germline CDR1 reads MDHEN; CDR2 reads SYDVKM. The CDR3 is CASSPAGWDRVKEQYF. Here the CDR3 DNA reads TGTGCCAGCAGCCCAGCGGGATGGGACAGGGTGAAAGAGCAGTACTTC.

The chain couples TRBV24-1 to TRBJ2-1; 7 positions match TRBD2. The junction had 7 bases not matched to a gene; V was cut back by 3 bases and J by 9 bases. Germline CDR1 and CDR2: KGHDR and SFDVKD. The CDR3 contains 14 residues. This CDR3 reads CATSDGGRATEQFF. DNA of the CDR3: TGTGCCACCAGTGATGGGGGGAGGGCGACTGAGCAGTTCTTC.

Only one count was recorded for this clone. The V call is TRBV2, the J call TRBJ2-2; 8 bases match TRBD2. This CDR3 is 14 amino acids long. Germline CDR1 and CDR2: SNHLY and FYNNEI. After removal of 7 bases from V and 3 bases from J, the junction contained 4 bases not matched to a gene. The CDR3 DNA sequence: TGTGCCAGCAACCCGGGGGGGGACACCGGGGAGCTGTTTTTT. It codes for CASNPGGDTGELFF.

The chain combines TRBV11-2 with TRBJ2-7; tentative D call: TRBD1 (6 bases). The V and J ends lost 1 base and 2 bases respectively, with 12 bases between them. This CDR3 contains 15 residues. The V gene's germline CDR1 is SGHAT and CDR2 FQNNGV. This chain's CDR3 is CASSLVRGMTYEQYF. In DNA form, the CDR3 reads TGTGCCAGCAGCTTAGTAAGGGGGATGACCTACGAGCAGTACTTC.

Here the CDR3 reads CASSQERQGYEQYF. The CDR3 DNA is TGCGCCAGCAGCCAAGAGAGACAGGGTTACGAGCAGTACTTC. The V call is TRBV4-3, the J call TRBJ2-7, with TRBD1 matching over 7 bases. The CDR3 covers 14 residues. V lost 0 bases, J lost 4 bases, and 3 bases stayed unmatched. Germline V gives CDR1 LGHNA, CDR2 YSLEER.

Many counts were recorded for this clone. DNA for the CDR3: TGTGCCAGCAGCTTGGACCTAGAATATGGCTACACCTTC. Translation: CASSLDLEYGYTF. V is TRBV5-4 and J is TRBJ1-2; D not certain. Germline CDR1 is SGHNT and CDR2 is YYREEE (reference sequence). V was trimmed by 0 bases and J by 5 bases, leaving 8 bases between them. CDR3 length equals 13 residues.

The CDR3 reads CASSLAGGSDTQYF. In DNA form, the CDR3 reads TGCGCCAGCAGCTTAGCGGGAGGATCAGATACGCAGTATTTT. The chain is built from TRBV5-1 and TRBJ2-3, with 9 bases fitting TRBD2. This CDR3 spans 14 amino acids. Germline V gene lookup returns CDR1 SGHRS and CDR2 YFSETQ. V gave up 2 bases and J gave up 4 bases; unmatched junction bases: 2. Variable domain in full (rest from reference TRBV5-1 and TRBJ2-3): KAGVTQTPRYLIKTRGQQVTLSCSPISGHRSVSWYQQTPGQGLQFLFEYFSETQRNKGNFPGRFSGRQFSNSRSEMNVSTLELGDSALYLCASSLAGGSDTQYFGPGTRLTVL.

This clone was seen just once. J is TRBJ2-5 and V is TRBV28; TRBD1 matches 7 bases. The trim removed 5 bases at V and 1 base at J, leaving 10 bases unmatched. Germline lookup yields CDR1 MDHEN and CDR2 SYDVKM. This CDR3 has 16 residues. CDR3 nucleotide sequence: TGTGCCAGCAGTCCTCGGGACAGACCCTTCCAAGAGACCCAGTACTTC. It codes for CASSPRDRPFQETQYF.

This clone was seen only a few times. The chain couples TRBV5-1 to TRBJ1-1; 8 bases agree with TRBD1. The CDR3 is made up of 13 amino acids. With V trimmed by 4 bases and J by 9 bases, 8 bases remained unmatched. In germline, CDR1 is SGHRS, CDR2 YFSETQ. The CDR3 DNA is TGCGCCAGCAGCCAGGGACAGGCCGTGCAAGCTTTCTTT. It encodes CASSQGQAVQAFF.

J is TRBJ2-1 and V is TRBV2; D is perhaps TRBD2 (6 bases). The CDR3 totals 13 residues. V lost 4 bases, J lost 8 bases, and 12 bases lay in between. Germline V gene data show CDR1 as SNHLY and CDR2 as FYNNEI. DNA of the CDR3: TGTGCCAGCAGTGTTCTAGCGAACCATGAGCAGTTCTTC. This gives the protein CASSVLANHEQFF.

This rearrangement joins TRBV19 to TRBJ1-2; tentative D call: TRBD1 (5 bases). The CDR3 has 14 residues. The V gene lost 10 bases and the J gene lost 6 bases, with 21 bases spanning the gap. Germline V gene sequence: CDR1 LNHDA, CDR2 SQIVND (reference sequence). DNA for the CDR3: TGTGCCATCAGTGGCAGGCAGGGAGGAGATGGCTACACCTTC. Protein product: CAISGRQGGDGYTF.

V gene TRBV6-4 combines with J gene TRBJ2-1, with a weak D call TRBD2 (5 bases). The germline CDR1 and CDR2 sequences are MRHNA and SNTAGT. The germline V and J ends were trimmed by 5 bases and 0 bases, with 8 bases remaining between them. The length of the CDR3 is 14 residues. Written as DNA, the CDR3 is TGTGCCAGCAGTCCAGGAGGCTCCTACAATGAGCAGTTCTTC. Translating it yields CASSPGGSYNEQFF.